Listed below are T cell receptor beta chains from one sample, sequenced in a study of blood T cell repertoires in COVID-19. Clones were read by immunoSEQ multiplex PCR, and TCRdb kept only the in-frame ones, dropping some. The top ten hold around 9.5% of the sample, which has around 330,000 clones, about 91% seen once. Sample: PBMCs or T cells enriched from blood (not recorded which). The origin of the receptors is a middle-aged woman who had recovered from COVID-19. The CDR3 runs from the conserved cysteine through the conserved F or W. The D gene is left open where the match is weak. Clone size appears in some rows only: once, few, many, or a class for an expanded clone.

-,TRBJ2-7,once,TRBV5-8,TGTGCCAGCAGCTCCAGGGGTTACGAGCAGTACTTC,CASSSRGYEQYF
TRBD2,TRBJ2-1,-,TRBV7-2,TGTGCCAGCAGGACGACTAGCGGTTCGTACAATGAGCAGTTCTTC,CASRTTSGSYNEQFF
-,TRBJ2-7,once,TRBV24-1,TGTGCCACCAGTGACTCTCAGGTGGGGCTCTACGAGCAGTACTTC,CATSDSQVGLYEQYF
-,TRBJ2-6,-,TRBV5-1,TGCGCCAGCACCTTCGGACAGTACTCTGGGGCCAACGTCCTGACTTTC,CASTFGQYSGANVLTF
-,TRBJ2-5,-,TRBV2,TGTGCCAGCAAGTTTAGGAGCTTCCCCGAAGAGACCCAGTACTTC,CASKFRSFPEETQYF
-,TRBJ2-7,-,TRBV3-1/TRBV3-2,TGTGCCAGCAGCCAAGAAGCGGAGTCCTACGAGCAGTACTTC,CASSQEAESYEQYF
TRBD2,TRBJ2-1,-,TRBV7-3,TGTGCCAGCAGCTTAAGGGGTGGCGGGGGAGGTTACAATGAGCAGTTCTTC,CASSLRGGGGGYNEQFF
TRBD2,TRBJ2-7,-,TRBV29-1,TGCAGCGTTGTCGGCGGGAGACGGTACGAGCAGTACTTC,CSVVGGRRYEQYF
-,TRBJ2-7,-,TRBV6-5,TGTGCCAGCAGTTACCTTTACGAGCAGTACTTC,CASSYLYEQYF
-,TRBJ1-4,-,TRBV6-5,TGTGCCAGCAGTTACTCGAAGGAGGAAAAACTGTTTTTT,CASSYSKEEKLFF
TRBD1,TRBJ1-5,-,TRBV19,TGTGCCAGTAAGGCAGACGACAGGGGAGGAAATCAGCCCCAGCATTTT,CASKADDRGGNQPQHF